Each of the 13 T cell receptor beta chains below was sequenced from the same sample in a study of T cell changes during pregnancy in multiple sclerosis. The data were produced by immunoSEQ multiplex PCR, yet TCRdb's version contains in-frame clones alone and is incomplete. The sample records some 51,000 clones, roughly 94% being singletons. Sequencing used CD4+ T cells from peripheral blood mononuclear cells, obtained in the first trimester of pregnancy. These receptors all come from a female donor with multiple sclerosis, enrolled in a pregnancy study.

This rearrangement joins TRBV6-6 to TRBJ2-5, with TRBD2 matching 14 bases. Germline V gene lookup returns CDR1 MNHNY and CDR2 SVGAGI (reference sequence). Trimming at V came to 2 bases and at J to 5 bases, leaving 4 bases not matched to a gene. CDR3 length: 16 amino acids. The CDR3 region is CASSYRTSGGPETQYF. The CDR3 bases are TGTGCCAGCAGTTACCGGACTAGCGGGGGGCCGGAGACCCAGTACTTC.

The chain is built from TRBV18 and TRBJ2-5; D possibly corresponds to TRBD2 (5 bases). The CDR3 length is 12 residues. Germline V gene lookup returns CDR1 KGHSH and CDR2 LQKENI. Trimming cost V 4 bases and J 4 bases, with 7 bases left between them. The CDR3, as DNA: TGTGCCAGCTCACTGGGGAGAGAGACCCAGTACTTC. This sequence encodes CASSLGRETQYF.

This clone appeared a single time. The rearrangement joins TRBV7-2 to TRBJ2-3; D is uncertain. Trimming left V 8 bases short and J 6 bases short, with 15 bases between. Germline V lookup: CDR1 SGHTA, CDR2 FQGNSA. The CDR3 covers 13 residues. The chain's CDR3 is CASRSQQWDTQYF. CDR3 nucleotides: TGTGCCAGCCGTTCCCAACAGTGGGATACGCAGTATTTT.

This chain joins TRBV9 and TRBJ1-6, with D perhaps matching TRBD1 (5 bases). The germline V gene encodes CDR1 SGDLS and CDR2 YYNGEE. This CDR3 contains 14 residues. Trimming took 2 bases from V and 8 from J, leaving 11 bases between them. The CDR3 sequence is CASSVRGGDSPLHF. In nucleotides, the CDR3 is TGTGCCAGCAGCGTTCGGGGGGGGGATTCACCCCTCCACTTT.

The chain carries TRBV7-8 and TRBJ1-2; D gene ambiguous. V dropped 5 bases and J dropped 3 bases, with 22 bases sitting between them. Germline loops: CDR1 SGHVS, CDR2 FQNEAQ. This CDR3 is built from 17 residues. This CDR3 is CASSPPRTRQPYYGYTF. CDR3 DNA sequence: TGTGCCAGCAGCCCCCCTCGGACTAGACAACCCTACTATGGCTACACCTTC.

The J gene is TRBJ2-7, the V gene TRBV7-6; 7 bases are shared with TRBD1. Germline assignment: CDR1 SGHVS and CDR2 FNYEAQ. The CDR3 has 15 residues. J gave up 4 bases and V 2 bases, and 8 bases lay outside the gene matches. CDR3 sequence reads: CASSLSEGAMYEQYF. In DNA, the CDR3 is TGTGCCAGCAGCTTAAGTGAGGGGGCTATGTACGAGCAGTACTTC.

J is TRBJ2-6 and V is TRBV5-4; 7 bases agree with TRBD1. With 5 bases clipped from V and 1 base from J, the junction kept 0 bases outside the gene matches. Germline CDR1 SGHNT, CDR2 YYREEE (reference sequence). The CDR3 totals 14 residues. The CDR3 loop reads CASRQGSGANVLTF. In DNA, the CDR3 is TGTGCCAGCAGACAGGGGTCTGGGGCCAACGTCCTGACTTTC.

The rearrangement joins TRBV29-1 to TRBJ1-5; TRBD1 might be the D (5 bases). Looked up from germline, CDR1 is SQVTM and CDR2 is ANQGSEA. V was pared by 7 bases and J by 5 bases, with 18 bases between. CDR3 length: 14 amino acids. CDR3 sequence (DNA): TGCAGCGCTATCTTTCAGGGAATGCATCAGCCCCAGCATTTT. It is translated as CSAIFQGMHQPQHF. The full variable domain, completed using reference TRBV29-1 and TRBJ1-5, is SAVISQKPSRDICQRGTSLTIQCQVDSQVTMMFWYRQQPGQSLTLIATANQGSEATYESGFVIDKFPISRPNLTFSTLTVSNMSPEDSSIYLCSAIFQGMHQPQHFGDGTRLSIL.

The V and J genes are TRBV7-9 and TRBJ1-5, with 7 bases lining up with TRBD1. V lost 5 bases and J lost 3; bases outside the gene matches: 7. The germline gives CDR1 SEHNR, CDR2 FQNEAQ (reference sequence). This CDR3 is built from 15 residues. CDR3 region: CASSATGQYNQPQHF. The DNA for the CDR3 is TGTGCCAGCAGCGCAACGGGACAGTACAATCAGCCCCAGCATTTT. Variable domain in full (rest from reference TRBV7-9 and TRBJ1-5): DTGVSQNPRHKITKRGQNVTFRCDPISEHNRLYWYRQTLGQGPEFLTYFQNEAQLEKSRLLSDRFSAERPKGSFSTLEIQRTEQGDSAMYLCASSATGQYNQPQHFGDGTRLSIL.

The chain is built from TRBV2 and TRBJ1-4; 10 nucleotides match TRBD1. J was trimmed by 10 bases and V by 2 bases; bases with no gene match: 4. In germline, CDR1 is SNHLY, CDR2 FYNNEI. This CDR3 region has 14 residues. DNA for the CDR3: TGTGCCAGCAGTGAAAAGGACAGGGGGGCAAAACTGTTTTTT. Its translation is CASSEKDRGAKLFF.

The chain uses TRBV9 and TRBJ2-7, with TRBD1 matching over 7 bases. This CDR3 contains 14 residues. Germline V lookup: CDR1 SGDLS, CDR2 YYNGEE. V lost 0 bases, J lost 2 bases, and 2 bases stayed unmatched. The CDR3 reads CASSVGGQTYEQYF. The DNA of the CDR3 is TGTGCCAGCAGCGTAGGGGGACAGACCTACGAGCAGTACTTC.

The chain is built from TRBV2 and TRBJ1-5; TRBD1 is a possible D gene (6 bases). Germline V gives CDR1 SNHLY, CDR2 FYNNEI. There are 16 residues in the CDR3. Between the trimmed V and J ends, which lost 7 bases and 1 base, there was a span of 17 bases. As DNA, the CDR3 is TGTGCCAGCACCCACGACTCCGGGACAAGCAATCAGCCCCAGCATTTT. Its translation is CASTHDSGTSNQPQHF.

This chain links TRBV11-2 with TRBJ2-1; no definite D call. The CDR3 loop spans 14 amino acids. Germline assignment: CDR1 SGHAT and CDR2 FQNNGV. Trimming took 4 bases from V and 0 from J, leaving 7 bases between them. CDR3 DNA: TGTGCCAGCAGCTCCCCCCGCTCCTACAATGAGCAGTTCTTC. It is translated as CASSSPRSYNEQFF.